The 29 T cell receptor beta chains listed next were all sequenced from one sample in a study of OX40 agonist ivuxolimab in advanced cancers. Some clones are missing from TCRdb's copy, which holds only in-frame ones; the method was immunoSEQ multiplex PCR. Found here are roughly 62,000 clones, 80% to 90% of them singletons; the top ten hold roughly 0.88%. The sample in question was CD4+ or CD8+ T cells sorted from blood, obtained in a trial of the OX40 agonist ivuxolimab. These receptors came from an adult with an advanced solid tumor such as melanoma, head and neck, liver or kidney cancer.

The J gene is TRBJ2-7, the V gene TRBV15; TRBD1 aligns across 7 bases. This CDR3 contains 16 residues. CDR1 and CDR2 (germline): LNHNV, YYDKDF (reference sequence). The V gene end was trimmed by 4 bases and the J gene end by 3 bases; junction bases not matched to a gene: 12. The CDR3 region is CATSKQRGQGIYEQYF. In DNA form, the CDR3 reads TGTGCCACCAGCAAGCAGAGGGGGCAGGGGATCTACGAGCAGTACTTC.

The gene calls are TRBV6-6 and TRBJ1-2, with D perhaps TRBD1 (5 bases). CDR3 length: 13 residues. The V gene lost 6 bases and the J gene lost 4 bases, with 12 bases spanning the gap. Germline V gene sequence: CDR1 MNHNY, CDR2 SVGAGI (reference sequence). CDR3 DNA sequence: TGTGCCAGCAGGGGGACGGTACCCTATGGCTACACCTTC. Translating gives CASRGTVPYGYTF.

The chain recombines TRBV5-4 with TRBJ1-1; D gene uncertain. Germline V gene sequence: CDR1 SGHNT, CDR2 YYREEE (reference sequence). The CDR3 is 15 amino acids. Trimming cost V 0 bases and J 3 bases, with 12 bases left between them. The CDR3 region is CASSLGGQSHTEAFF. The CDR3 coding sequence is TGTGCCAGCAGCTTGGGGGGTCAGAGCCACACTGAAGCTTTCTTT.

This sequence joins TRBV4-1 and TRBJ2-3; maybe TRBD2 (6 bases). The CDR3 is made up of 16 amino acids. V lost 1 base and J 0 bases, leaving 11 bases between the germline ends. In germline, CDR1 is MGHRA, CDR2 YSYEKL. The CDR3 loop is CASSQVAVFSTDTQYF. The CDR3, as DNA: TGCGCCAGCAGCCAAGTAGCGGTTTTTAGCACAGATACGCAGTATTTT.

V and J are TRBV5-5 and TRBJ1-5; D perhaps matches TRBD1 (6 bases). The CDR3 covers 16 residues. Trimming stripped 0 bases from V and 6 bases from J, with 16 bases between. Germline loops: CDR1 SGHKS, CDR2 YYEKEE (reference sequence). This CDR3 is CASSLAVWGASQPQHF. As DNA, the CDR3 is TGTGCCAGCAGCTTGGCGGTCTGGGGGGCGAGTCAGCCCCAGCATTTT.

This chain connects TRBV30 to TRBJ1-6; D not resolved. From germline, CDR1 is GTSNPN and CDR2 SVGIG (reference sequence). Trimming took off 3 bases at V and 7 bases at J, with 7 bases between the two ends. This CDR3 contains 12 residues. The chain's CDR3 is CAWRTENSPLHF. The CDR3 DNA reads TGTGCCTGGAGGACCGAAAATTCACCCCTCCACTTT.

The V call is TRBV4-1, the J call TRBJ1-5; TRBD1 aligns across 7 bases. The germline CDR1 and CDR2 sequences are MGHRA and YSYEKL. The CDR3 spans 16 residues. V lost 3 bases to trimming and J lost 0 bases; unmatched junction nucleotides: 5. The CDR3 coding sequence is TGCGCCAGCAGCCACTCCAGGGACAGTAGCAATCAGCCCCAGCATTTT. Residues: CASSHSRDSSNQPQHF.

This clone was seen once. The chain carries TRBV5-1 and TRBJ1-1; unclear D gene. With 4 bases removed from V and 0 bases from J, the gap between germline ends came to 10 bases. The CDR3 runs 14 residues. Germline V gives CDR1 SGHRS, CDR2 YFSETQ. CDR3 DNA: TGCGCCAGCAGCGGTGCGGGAATGAACACTGAAGCTTTCTTT. Protein product: CASSGAGMNTEAFF. Full variable domain (missing parts from reference TRBV5-1 and TRBJ1-1): KAGVTQTPRYLIKTRGQQVTLSCSPISGHRSVSWYQQTPGQGLQFLFEYFSETQRNKGNFPGRFSGRQFSNSRSEMNVSTLELGDSALYLCASSGAGMNTEAFFGQGTRLTVV.

The chain joins TRBV6-1 to TRBJ1-1; D is uncertain. The CDR3 totals 16 residues. Trimming pared 4 bases from V and 7 bases from J, leaving 22 bases between. Germline CDR1 MNHNS, CDR2 SASEGT. The CDR3 spells CASSARGSPLGDEAFF. As DNA, the CDR3 is TGTGCCAGCAGTGCCAGAGGCAGTCCCCTAGGCGATGAAGCTTTCTTT.

This clone was recorded only once. This chain links TRBV7-2 with TRBJ1-1; D unclear. The ends were cut back, 2 bases at V and 6 bases at J, with 10 bases in the middle. Germline loops: CDR1 SGHTA, CDR2 FQGNSA. This CDR3 contains 13 residues. Here the CDR3 DNA reads TGTGCCAGCAGCTTAAGGGATATCGCTGAAGCTTTCTTT. This gives the protein CASSLRDIAEAFF.

The gene calls are TRBV27 and TRBJ2-6; D assignment may be TRBD1 or TRBD2 (5 bases each). The germline V gene has CDR1 MNHEY and CDR2 SMNVEV (reference sequence). The CDR3 spans 16 residues. With 5 bases removed from V and 2 bases from J, the gap between germline ends came to 13 bases. The CDR3 loop reads CASSLSRGAGANVLTF. As DNA, the CDR3 is TGTGCCAGCAGTCTCAGTCGAGGGGCTGGGGCCAACGTCCTGACTTTC.

The J gene is TRBJ1-2, the V gene TRBV2, with TRBD1 matching 8 bases. The CDR3 totals 13 residues. The V segment lost 10 bases and the J segment 4 bases; nucleotides outside the gene matches: 8. Germline V gives CDR1 SNHLY, CDR2 FYNNEI. For the CDR3, the DNA is TGTGCCACTAGCGGGACAGGCGGCTATGGCTACACCTTC. As protein: CATSGTGGYGYTF. The full variable domain, completed using reference TRBV2 and TRBJ1-2, is EPEVTQTPSHQVTQMGQEVILRCVPISNHLYFYWYRQILGQKVEFLVSFYNNEISEKSEIFDDQFSVERPDGSNFTLKIRSTKLEDSAMYFCATSGTGGYGYTFGSGTRLTVV.

This clone was seen only once. V and J are TRBV21-1 and TRBJ2-3; TRBD2, the table's D call, was not compared with the DNA. TRBV21-1 corresponds to a pseudogene. The CDR3 loop spans 18 amino acids. CDR3 bases: TGTGCCAGCAGCAACTGGGAGCGGGAGGGTCGGAGCACAGATACGCAGTATTTT. Protein: CASSNWEREGRSTDTQYF.

V usage is TRBV10-3 and J usage is TRBJ2-5; 9 bases map to TRBD2. This CDR3 spans 18 amino acids. Germline V CDR1 and CDR2: ENHRY, SYGVKD. V was pared by 1 base and J by 5 bases, with 14 bases of the junction left unmatched. The CDR3 loop reads CAISEFSGQAGGGETQYF. As DNA, the CDR3 is TGTGCCATCAGTGAGTTCTCCGGTCAAGCGGGAGGAGGGGAGACCCAGTACTTC.

This clone showed up just once. The chain employs TRBV10-3 and TRBJ2-2, with TRBD1 matching over 7 bases. CDR3 size: 14 residues. Germline lookup yields CDR1 ENHRY and CDR2 SYGVKD. The trim removed 7 bases at V and 0 bases at J, leaving 2 bases unmatched. The CDR3 region is CAIMGQTNTGELFF. The CDR3 DNA is TGTGCCATCATGGGACAGACGAACACCGGGGAGCTGTTTTTT.

The rearrangement joins TRBV5-1 to TRBJ2-5; D might be TRBD1 (5 bases). The CDR3 runs to 15 residues. Trimming took 3 bases from V and 3 from J, leaving 15 bases between them. Germline CDR1 and CDR2: SGHRS and YFSETQ. The CDR3 reads CASSSQGVGKETQYF. CDR3 DNA sequence: TGCGCCAGCAGCTCGCAGGGTGTGGGGAAAGAGACCCAGTACTTC.

The CDR3 spells CASSQDGSSTDTQYF. For the CDR3, the DNA is TGTGCCAGCAGCCAAGACGGATCTAGCACAGATACGCAGTATTTT. The chain couples TRBV11-2 to TRBJ2-3; D ambiguous. Germline V gives CDR1 SGHAT, CDR2 FQNNGV. The CDR3 extends over 15 amino acids. Trimming removed 5 bases from V and 0 bases from J, with 12 bases in between.

In this sample, this clone turned up once. The rearrangement joins TRBV6-6 to TRBJ2-2; 10 bases agree with TRBD2. J was trimmed by 5 bases and V by 5 bases; bases with no gene match: 2. The germline V gene encodes CDR1 MNHNY and CDR2 SVGAGI (reference sequence). This CDR3 has 14 amino acids. The CDR3 nucleotides are TGTGCCAGCAGTCTTAGCGGGAGGACCGGGGAGCTGTTTTTT. This translates into CASSLSGRTGELFF.

The rearrangement uses TRBV7-2 and TRBJ2-7; 8 bases agree with TRBD2. J lost 0 bases, V lost 1 base, and 8 bases had no gene match. In germline, CDR1 is SGHTA, CDR2 FQGNSA. The CDR3 totals 17 residues. The CDR3 reads CASSLDALAALSYEQYF. The CDR3 DNA follows: TGTGCCAGCAGCTTAGATGCACTAGCGGCCCTCTCCTACGAGCAGTACTTC.

The chain employs TRBV5-1 and TRBJ2-1, with TRBD1 identical over 7 bases. J gave up 1 base and V 4 bases, and 5 bases lay outside the gene matches. The CDR3 is 15 residues long. CDR1 and CDR2 from the germline V gene are SGHRS and YFSETQ. The CDR3: CASSPTGESYNEQFF. CDR3 nucleotide sequence: TGCGCCAGCAGCCCAACAGGGGAGTCCTACAATGAGCAGTTCTTC.

The chain has TRBV10-3 and TRBJ1-1; D possibly corresponds to TRBD1 (5 bases). V lost 3 bases and J lost 1, with 9 bases in between. The germline gives CDR1 ENHRY, CDR2 SYGVKD. This CDR3 has 14 residues. The CDR3 DNA reads TGTGCCATCAGTGATGAGACAGCGAACACTGAAGCTTTCTTT. Translated: CAISDETANTEAFF.

V gene TRBV2 combines with J gene TRBJ2-5; 7 nucleotides align to TRBD2. Trimming at V came to 5 bases and at J to 5 bases, leaving 8 bases not matched to a gene. The germline CDR1 and CDR2 sequences are SNHLY and FYNNEI. This CDR3 is built from 14 residues. CDR3 nucleotide sequence: TGTGCCAGCAGTCTGGCGGGAGTGAGGGAGACCCAGTACTTC. Translated, it gives CASSLAGVRETQYF.

J is TRBJ2-7 and V is TRBV20-1; possibly TRBD2 for D (5 bases). Trimming removed 6 bases from V and 2 bases from J, with 8 bases in between. This CDR3 is built from 11 residues. Germline loops: CDR1 DFQATT, CDR2 SNEGSKA (reference sequence). CDR3 loop: CSAPGTYEQYF. The CDR3 region has the DNA TGCAGTGCACCGGGAACCTACGAGCAGTACTTC.

The rearrangement uses TRBV6-5 and TRBJ2-5; D tentatively fits TRBD1 or TRBD2 (6 bases each). The V end lost 2 bases, the J end lost 5 bases, and 12 bases lay between the germline ends. Germline CDR1 reads MNHEY; CDR2 reads SVGAGI. The CDR3 extends over 14 amino acids. This CDR3 is CASSYNREAETQYF. Here the CDR3 DNA reads TGTGCCAGCAGTTACAACAGGGAGGCCGAGACCCAGTACTTC.

The CDR3 region has the DNA TGTGCCAGCAGTGAGCGACTGGAGTGGGACAATGAGCAGTTCTTC. Its translation is CASSERLEWDNEQFF. The chain recombines TRBV2 with TRBJ2-1; no clear D gene. The length of the CDR3 is 15 residues. V lost 3 bases and J 5 bases, leaving 14 bases between the germline ends. CDR1 and CDR2 (germline): SNHLY, FYNNEI.

The CDR3 nucleotides read TGTGCCAGCAGTTTAATCCCTACAGCGAACACCGGGGAGCTGTTTTTT. It translates to CASSLIPTANTGELFF. The chain combines TRBV28 with TRBJ2-2; no definite D call. Germline V lookup: CDR1 MDHEN, CDR2 SYDVKM. V gave up 2 bases and J gave up 0 bases, with 10 bases separating them. The CDR3 is made up of 16 amino acids.

V and J are TRBV27 and TRBJ1-3; a weak D match, TRBD1 (5 bases). The CDR3 runs to 15 residues. Germline assignment: CDR1 MNHEY and CDR2 SMNVEV (reference sequence). V was pared by 4 bases and J by 0 bases, with 10 bases between. In DNA, the CDR3 is TGTGCCAGCAGTTCCCGACAGCCCTCTGGAAACACCATATATTTT. It codes for CASSSRQPSGNTIYF.

The chain couples TRBV7-9 to TRBJ2-5; 15 bases match TRBD2. V shed 1 base and J 5 bases; nucleotides not matched to a gene: 8. There are 18 residues in the CDR3. Germline V gene data show CDR1 as SEHNR and CDR2 as FQNEAQ (reference sequence). The CDR3 region is CASSLGTGTSGRKETQYF. CDR3 nucleotide sequence: TGTGCCAGCAGCTTAGGGACCGGGACTAGCGGGAGGAAGGAGACCCAGTACTTC.

This chain uses TRBV6-6 with TRBJ2-2; TRBD1 agrees at 8 bases. The germline CDR1 and CDR2 sequences are MNHNY and SVGAGI (reference sequence). Losses at the gene ends were 4 bases for V and 3 bases for J; bases not matched to a gene: 4. The CDR3 has 15 amino acids. CDR3: CASSSQGVDTGELFF. The CDR3 nucleotides read TGTGCCAGCAGTTCACAGGGGGTGGACACCGGGGAGCTGTTTTTT.